One and the same sample provided the 10 T cell receptor beta chains below, sequenced in a study of blood T cell repertoires in COVID-19. Sequencing used immunoSEQ multiplex PCR; TCRdb keeps in-frame clones, though not all of them. Of about 440,000 clones in the sample, 90% are singletons; the top ten hold about 0.57%. Sequenced: PBMCs or T cells enriched from blood (not recorded which). These receptors were taken from a man between 18 and 35 years old who had recovered from COVID-19.

This chain joins TRBV28 and TRBJ2-7; the match to TRBD2 covers 11 bases. Germline trimming cut 5 bases from V and 4 bases from J; bases unmatched to any gene: 10. This CDR3 comprises 16 residues. Germline V lookup: CDR1 MDHEN, CDR2 SYDVKM. The CDR3 DNA reads TGTGCCAGCAGTCCATACCCACTAGCGGGGGTGTACGAGCAGTACTTC. Translating gives CASSPYPLAGVYEQYF.

The CDR3 sequence is CASSPGDSNQPQHF. DNA for the CDR3: TGTGCCAGCAGTCCAGGGGACAGCAATCAGCCCCAGCATTTT. The V and J genes are TRBV28 and TRBJ1-5; possible D gene TRBD1, 6 bases. Looked up from germline, CDR1 is MDHEN and CDR2 is SYDVKM. This CDR3 region has 14 residues. The V gene lost 5 bases and the J gene lost 1 base, with 9 bases spanning the gap.

The chain recombines TRBV6-4 with TRBJ1-2, with D maybe TRBD1 (6 bases). Germline values: CDR1 MRHNA, CDR2 SNTAGT. This CDR3 is built from 14 residues. V was cut by 6 bases and J by 0 bases, with 11 bases left in between. DNA for the CDR3: TGTGCCAGCAGCCCGGACAGAACTAACTATGGCTACACCTTC. Amino acid sequence: CASSPDRTNYGYTF.

This clone has only one observation. The chain recombines TRBV5-6 with TRBJ1-1; TRBD1 matches at 9 bases. The V segment lost 4 bases and the J segment 3 bases; nucleotides outside the gene matches: 16. The germline gives CDR1 SGHDT, CDR2 YYEEEE. This CDR3 has 18 amino acids. The CDR3 coding sequence is TGTGCCAGCAGCCGAAAATTAGGACAGGGGATTCGGGACACTGAAGCTTTCTTT. It is translated as CASSRKLGQGIRDTEAFF.

This clone showed up just once. V is TRBV28 and J is TRBJ1-2, with D unclear. Germline V lookup: CDR1 MDHEN, CDR2 SYDVKM. The CDR3 has 12 residues. V shed 3 bases and J shed 5 bases, with 7 bases lying between them. Here the CDR3 DNA reads TGTGCCAGCAGTTTGGCGGAGTATGGCTACACCTTC. Its protein product is CASSLAEYGYTF.

The chain joins TRBV4-2 to TRBJ2-7; 7 bases agree with TRBD1. CDR1 and CDR2 (germline): LGHNA, YNFKEQ. The V and J ends lost 3 bases and 3 bases, in that order; junction bases with no gene match: 8. The CDR3 has 15 residues. CDR3 sequence: CASSHRDSYGYEQYF. DNA for the CDR3: TGTGCCAGCAGCCACAGGGACAGTTACGGCTACGAGCAGTACTTC.

J is TRBJ2-1 and V is TRBV9, with 7 positions matching TRBD2. This CDR3 has 15 residues. V shed 5 bases, J shed 1 base, and the junction held 6 bases outside the gene matches. Germline CDR1 reads SGDLS; CDR2 reads YYNGEE. CDR3 nucleotides: TGTGCCAGCAGTGGGAGGGCCCATTCCTACAATGAGCAGTTCTTC. This codes for CASSGRAHSYNEQFF.

This clone was picked up one time. The rearrangement uses TRBV30 and TRBJ1-1; 10 bases match TRBD1. V shed 5 bases and J 4 bases; nucleotides not matched to a gene: 7. Germline assignment: CDR1 GTSNPN and CDR2 SVGIG (reference sequence). The CDR3 loop spans 14 amino acids. The CDR3 sequence: CAWGGQGRSTEAFF. Here the CDR3 DNA reads TGTGCCTGGGGGGGACAGGGGCGCAGCACTGAAGCTTTCTTT.

This clone was observed a few times. The chain uses TRBV7-9 and TRBJ1-6; D gene ambiguous. V was cut by 1 base and J by 10 bases, with 8 bases left in between. Germline-derived CDR1 and CDR2 are SEHNR and FQNEAQ (reference sequence). The CDR3 sequence is 13 residues long. The CDR3 loop is CASSLVGNSPLHF. The CDR3 coding sequence is TGTGCCAGCAGCTTAGTCGGGAACTCACCCCTCCACTTT.

This sequence joins TRBV19 and TRBJ2-7, with 8 bases identical to TRBD2. The germline V gene has CDR1 LNHDA and CDR2 SQIVND (reference sequence). Germline trimming cut 5 bases from V and 2 bases from J; bases unmatched to any gene: 8. The CDR3 contains 15 residues. The CDR3 sequence: CASSFASGRTYEQYF. Here the CDR3 DNA reads TGTGCCAGTAGTTTTGCGAGCGGGAGAACCTACGAGCAGTACTTC. Full variable domain (missing parts from reference TRBV19 and TRBJ2-7): DGGITQSPKYLFRKEGQNVTLSCEQNLNHDAMYWYRQDPGQGLRLIYYSQIVNDFQKGDIAEGYSVSREKKESFPLTVTSAQKNPTAFYLCASSFASGRTYEQYFGPGTRLTVT.